Sequencing of this T cell receptor beta chain was carried out in a study of a mutant IDH1 vaccine in newly diagnosed glioma. CDR1 is MDHEN and CDR2 is SYDVKM in the germline V gene. This CDR3 has 11 amino acids. V was pared by 5 bases and J by 10 bases, with 9 bases between. Concerning this clone: Its antigen is still unknown. The identical CDR3 is also encoded by other nucleotide sequences in the sample.

Time point defined: week 35, safety follow-up. Topical imiquimod was applied with each vaccine dose, which held 300 ug of mutant IDH1 20-mer peptide. Sequenced by immunoSEQ multiplex PCR; TCRdb stores in-frame clones only, minus some. Of about 60,000 clones in the sample, about four fifths were seen once. The chain joins TRBV28 to TRBJ2-1; no firm D call. Sequencing was performed on PBMCs, taken from a glioma patient whose treatment included an IDH1 peptide vaccine. This receptor was obtained from a man in his forties with glioma. The CDR3 DNA reads as TGTGCCAGCAGTCCCGAAGGGGAGCAGTTCTTC. Protein product: CASSPEGEQFF.